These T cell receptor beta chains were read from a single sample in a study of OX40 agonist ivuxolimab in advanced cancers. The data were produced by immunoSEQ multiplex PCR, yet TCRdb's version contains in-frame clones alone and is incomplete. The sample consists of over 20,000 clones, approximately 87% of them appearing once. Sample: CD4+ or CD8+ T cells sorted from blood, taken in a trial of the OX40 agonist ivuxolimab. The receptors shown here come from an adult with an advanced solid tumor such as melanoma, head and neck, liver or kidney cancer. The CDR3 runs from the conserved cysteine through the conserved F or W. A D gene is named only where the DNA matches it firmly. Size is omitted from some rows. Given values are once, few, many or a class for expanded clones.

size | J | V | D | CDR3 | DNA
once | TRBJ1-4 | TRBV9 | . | CASSAISGAPNEKLFF | TGTGCCAGCAGCGCAATCTCAGGGGCCCCTAATGAAAAACTGTTTTTT
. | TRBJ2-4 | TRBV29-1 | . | CSVVQGSTLGENIQYF | TGCAGCGTTGTTCAGGGGTCGACCCTCGGGGAAAACATTCAGTACTTC
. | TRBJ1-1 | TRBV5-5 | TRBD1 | CASSLWGTGKNTEAFF | TGTGCCAGCAGCTTGTGGGGGACAGGGAAGAACACTGAAGCTTTCTTT
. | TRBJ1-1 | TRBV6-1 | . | CASSEEEDHTEAFF | TGTGCCAGCAGTGAAGAGGAGGATCACACTGAAGCTTTCTTT
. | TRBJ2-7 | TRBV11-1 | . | CASSPGTPGREQYF | TGTGCCAGCAGCCCCGGGACACCAGGGCGCGAGCAGTACTTC
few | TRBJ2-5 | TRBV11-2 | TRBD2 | CASTRLAGGSLETQYF | TGTGCCAGCACCCGACTAGCGGGGGGGAGTTTGGAGACCCAGTACTTC
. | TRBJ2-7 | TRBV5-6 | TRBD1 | CASSLTGNSYEQYF | TGTGCCAGCAGTCTGACAGGGAACTCCTACGAGCAGTACTTC
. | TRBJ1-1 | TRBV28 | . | CASSSQGGTEAFF | TGTGCCAGCAGCTCCCAGGGCGGCACTGAAGCTTTCTTT
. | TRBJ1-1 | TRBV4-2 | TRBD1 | CASTPVDRVLGDTEAFF | TGTGCCAGCACCCCCGTGGACAGGGTATTGGGGGACACTGAAGCTTTCTTT
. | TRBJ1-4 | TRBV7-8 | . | CASSFTGTDEKLFF | TGTGCCAGCAGCTTTACAGGGACTGATGAAAAACTGTTTTTT
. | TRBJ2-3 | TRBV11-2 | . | CASSLGERGTDTQYF | TGTGCCAGCAGCTTGGGGGAGCGGGGCACAGATACGCAGTATTTT
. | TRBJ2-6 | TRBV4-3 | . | CASSLHRPSFSGANVLTF | TGCGCCAGCAGCCTTCACAGGCCATCCTTCTCTGGGGCCAACGTCCTGACTTTC
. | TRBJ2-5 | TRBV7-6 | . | CASSLQVNLPETQYF | TGTGCCAGCAGCTTACAGGTTAACCTCCCAGAGACCCAGTACTTC
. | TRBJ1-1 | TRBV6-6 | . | CASSPGIEAFF | TGTGCCAGCAGTCCGGGTATCGAAGCTTTCTTT
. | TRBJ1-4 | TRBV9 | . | CASSSVEGGNEKLFF | TGTGCCAGCAGCTCCGTTGAGGGCGGGAATGAAAAACTGTTTTTT
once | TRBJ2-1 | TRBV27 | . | CASSLSSYNEQFF | TGTGCCAGCAGTTTGAGCTCCTACAATGAGCAGTTCTTC
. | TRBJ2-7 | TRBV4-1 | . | CASSPWDAGSYEQYF | TGCGCCAGCAGCCCTTGGGACGCCGGCTCCTACGAGCAGTACTTC
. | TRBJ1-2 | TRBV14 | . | CASSQDRTFGRYGYTF | TGTGCCAGCAGCCAAGATAGGACGTTCGGGCGGTATGGCTACACCTTC
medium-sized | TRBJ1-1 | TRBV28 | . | CAISGVMNTEAFF | TGTGCCATTTCCGGGGTCATGAACACTGAAGCTTTCTTT
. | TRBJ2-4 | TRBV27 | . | CASSLRSGGNIQYF | TGTGCCAGCAGTTTACGTTCGGGCGGAAACATTCAGTACTTC
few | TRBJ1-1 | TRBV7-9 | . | CASSPAVTRSGTEAFF | TGTGCCAGCAGCCCAGCCGTAACGCGTTCGGGAACTGAAGCTTTCTTT
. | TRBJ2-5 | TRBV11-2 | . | CASSLVDEEGKTQYF | TGTGCCAGCAGCTTAGTTGATGAGGAAGGGAAGACCCAGTACTTC
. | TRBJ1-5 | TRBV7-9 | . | CASRPGGGSNQPQHF | TGTGCCAGCAGACCCGGGGGGGGTAGCAATCAGCCCCAGCATTTT
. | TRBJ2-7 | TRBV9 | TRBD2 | CASSVGAGGGYEQYF | TGTGCCAGCAGCGTAGGGGCGGGGGGTGGATACGAGCAGTACTTC
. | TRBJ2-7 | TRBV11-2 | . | CASSSQNGPRASYEQYF | TGTGCCAGCAGCTCGCAGAATGGACCCAGGGCCTCTTACGAGCAGTACTTC
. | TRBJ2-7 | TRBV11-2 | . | CASSFNHEQYF | TGTGCCAGCAGCTTTAACCACGAGCAGTACTTC
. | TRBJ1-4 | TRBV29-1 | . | CSVVWASNEKLFF | TGCAGCGTTGTGTGGGCGTCTAATGAAAAACTGTTTTTT
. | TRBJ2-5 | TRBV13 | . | CASSFDGTGRGTQYF | TGTGCCAGCAGCTTTGACGGTACCGGGCGAGGGACCCAGTACTTC
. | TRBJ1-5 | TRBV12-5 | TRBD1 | CASGLGDSGQPQHF | TGTGCTAGTGGTTTGGGGGACAGCGGTCAGCCCCAGCATTTT
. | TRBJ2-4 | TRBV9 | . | CASSSGEAKNIQYF | TGTGCCAGCAGCTCCGGAGAGGCCAAAAACATTCAGTACTTC
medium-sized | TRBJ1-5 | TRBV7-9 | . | CASTPSEAGNQPQHF | TGTGCCAGCACCCCCAGCGAGGCAGGGAATCAGCCCCAGCATTTT
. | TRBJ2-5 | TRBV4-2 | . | CASSQRNQETQYF | TGTGCCAGCAGCCAGAGGAACCAAGAGACCCAGTACTTC
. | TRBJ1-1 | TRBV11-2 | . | CASRRGEAFF | TGTGCCAGCAGACGAGGGGAAGCTTTCTTT
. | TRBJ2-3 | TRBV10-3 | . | CAISELSATDTQYF | TGTGCCATCAGTGAGCTCTCCGCAACAGATACGCAGTATTTT
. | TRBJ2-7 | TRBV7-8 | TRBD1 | CASSSRGTGRVYEQYF | TGTGCCAGCAGCTCGAGGGGGACAGGGAGGGTCTACGAGCAGTACTTC
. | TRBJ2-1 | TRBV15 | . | CATSRGRLSYNEQFF | TGTGCCACCAGTAGGGGAAGGTTATCCTACAATGAGCAGTTCTTC
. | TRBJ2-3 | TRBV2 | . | CASSEEGDTSDTQYF | TGTGCCAGCAGTGAAGAGGGGGACACATCAGATACGCAGTATTTT
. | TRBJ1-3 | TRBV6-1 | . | CASSADGGRGNTIYF | TGTGCCAGCAGTGCCGACGGAGGGCGAGGAAACACCATATATTTT
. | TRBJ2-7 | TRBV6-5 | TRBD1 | CASSYGTGGYEQYF | TGTGCCAGCAGTTACGGGACAGGTGGATACGAGCAGTACTTC
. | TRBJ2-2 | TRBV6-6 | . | CASSYQAGELFF | TGTGCCAGCAGTTACCAGGCCGGGGAGCTGTTTTTT
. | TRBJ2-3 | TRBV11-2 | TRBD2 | CASSPPSGGPDTQYF | TGTGCCAGCAGCCCCCCCAGCGGGGGACCAGATACGCAGTATTTT
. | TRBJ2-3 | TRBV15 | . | CATSRDPQSTDTQYF | TGTGCCACCAGCAGAGATCCACAGAGCACAGATACGCAGTATTTT
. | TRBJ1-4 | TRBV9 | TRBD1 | CASSSGTGDEKLFF | TGTGCCAGCAGTTCCGGGACAGGGGATGAAAAACTGTTTTTT
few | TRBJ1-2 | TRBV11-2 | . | CASSHREGYTF | TGTGCCAGCAGCCACAGGGAAGGCTACACCTTC
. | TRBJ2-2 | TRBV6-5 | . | CASTFRGAGELFF | TGTGCCAGCACCTTCCGAGGGGCCGGGGAGCTGTTTTTT
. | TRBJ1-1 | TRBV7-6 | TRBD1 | CASSSGGAGTEAFF | TGTGCCAGCAGCTCAGGGGGGGCGGGCACTGAAGCTTTCTTT
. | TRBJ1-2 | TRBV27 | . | CASSELQGYNYGYTF | TGTGCCAGCAGTGAGTTACAGGGATATAACTATGGCTACACCTTC
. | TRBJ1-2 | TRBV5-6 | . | CASRMVDGYTF | TGTGCCAGCAGGATGGTGGATGGCTACACCTTC
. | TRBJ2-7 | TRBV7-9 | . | CASSQMVAYEQYF | TGTGCCAGCAGCCAGATGGTAGCCTACGAGCAGTACTTC
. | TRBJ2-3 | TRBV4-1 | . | CASSRVTSSTDTQYF | TGCGCCAGCAGCCGGGTGACTTCTAGCACAGATACGCAGTATTTT
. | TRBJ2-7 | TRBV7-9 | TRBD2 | CASSSGLGSDEQYF | TGTGCCAGCAGTTCGGGACTAGGTAGTGACGAGCAGTACTTC
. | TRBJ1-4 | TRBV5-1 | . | CASSLLGGGAVEKLFF | TGCGCCAGCAGCCTCCTAGGGGGAGGGGCCGTTGAAAAACTGTTTTTT
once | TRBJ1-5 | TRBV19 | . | CASSIRDNHQPQHF | TGTGCCAGTAGTATACGGGACAACCATCAGCCCCAGCATTTT
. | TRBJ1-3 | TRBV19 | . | CASSIDPGAGNTIYF | TGTGCCAGTAGTATAGATCCGGGGGCTGGAAACACCATATATTTT
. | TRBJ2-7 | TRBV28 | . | CASSPGLTYEQYF | TGTGCCAGCAGCCCCGGACTGACCTACGAGCAGTACTTC
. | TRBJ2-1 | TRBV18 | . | CASSPGGLGLDEQFF | TGTGCCAGCTCACCCGGGGGTCTGGGTCTAGATGAGCAGTTCTTC
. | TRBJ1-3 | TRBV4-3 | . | CASSQLGPLMSGNTIYF | TGCGCCAGCAGCCAATTGGGACCCCTAATGTCCGGAAACACCATATATTTT
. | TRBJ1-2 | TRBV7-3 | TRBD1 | CASSLLGGQGPSYYGYTF | TGTGCCAGCAGCTTGTTGGGGGGACAGGGCCCTTCCTACTATGGCTACACCTTC
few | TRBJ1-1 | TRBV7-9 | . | CASSQMVQGGGEAFF | TGTGCCAGCAGCCAAATGGTACAGGGCGGGGGTGAAGCTTTCTTT